These 20 T cell receptor beta chains originate from one sample sequenced in a study of blood T cell repertoires in COVID-19. Here immunoSEQ multiplex PCR was the method, and the copy in TCRdb shows in-frame clones only, minus some. The table shows approximately 200,000 clones, with about 84% occurring only once. Sequenced material: peripheral blood. Receptors were obtained from a woman under 40 with acute or convalescent COVID-19.

The V and J genes are TRBV6-1 and TRBJ2-7, with 8 bases matching TRBD1. The CDR3 runs to 15 residues. The V segment lost 2 bases and the J segment 3 bases; nucleotides outside the gene matches: 6. Germline loops: CDR1 MNHNS, CDR2 SASEGT. DNA of the CDR3: TGTGCCAGCAGTGAAAGGACCAGGGGGCTCTACGAGCAGTACTTC. Amino acid sequence: CASSERTRGLYEQYF.

This chain links TRBV27 with TRBJ1-6; D might be TRBD1 (6 bases). This CDR3 is built from 13 residues. Trimming pared 10 bases from V and 7 bases from J, leaving 14 bases between. Germline V CDR1 and CDR2: MNHEY, SMNVEV (reference sequence). For the CDR3, the DNA is TGTGCCACCTCCCGGCAGGGGAATTCACCCCTCCACTTT. Translated, it gives CATSRQGNSPLHF.

The chain couples TRBV5-1 to TRBJ2-6; D possibly corresponds to TRBD1 (5 bases). CDR1 and CDR2 from the germline V gene are SGHRS and YFSETQ. V was clipped by 8 bases and J by 0 bases, with 15 bases between them. The CDR3 runs 16 residues. CDR3 residues: CASRKGVYSGANVLTF. The CDR3 region has the DNA TGCGCCAGTAGAAAAGGGGTTTACTCTGGGGCCAACGTCCTGACTTTC.

With regard to this clone: Other DNA sequences in the same sample also yield this CDR3. J is TRBJ1-5 and V is TRBV9, with 7 bases fitting TRBD1. Germline CDR1 is SGDLS and CDR2 is YYNGEE. The CDR3 consists of 15 residues. Losses at the gene ends were 0 bases for V and 3 bases for J; bases not matched to a gene: 3. DNA for the CDR3: TGTGCCAGCAGCGTAGGGGGACAGCCCAATCAGCCCCAGCATTTT. Amino acids: CASSVGGQPNQPQHF.

This chain uses TRBV6-5 with TRBJ2-1, with 7 nucleotides matching TRBD1. Germline V gene data show CDR1 as MNHEY and CDR2 as SVGAGI. V trimming: 6 bases; J trimming: 5 bases; junction bases outside the gene matches: 4. The CDR3 has 13 residues. CDR3 in DNA: TGTGCCAGCAGGGGGACAGAGAACAATGAGCAGTTCTTC. Residues: CASRGTENNEQFF.

The chain is built from TRBV6-1 and TRBJ2-3, with 11 nucleotides matching TRBD2. V dropped 3 bases and J dropped 8; count of bases not matched to a gene: 16. Germline CDR1 and CDR2: MNHNS and SASEGT. The CDR3 loop spans 18 amino acids. CDR3 sequence (DNA): TGTGCCAGCAGTGAGCAGGGCCTAGCGGGAGGAGGTTATGGTACGCAGTATTTT. This gives the protein CASSEQGLAGGGYGTQYF.

The chain couples TRBV6-2 or TRBV6-3 to TRBJ1-6; D not certain. The CDR3 loop spans 14 amino acids. Germline CDR1 and CDR2: MNHEY and SVGEGT. V lost 4 bases, J lost 7 bases, and 11 bases lay in between. The CDR3 DNA is TGTGCCAGCAGTTCTCCCTCTATCAATTCACCCCTCCACTTT. Translation gives CASSSPSINSPLHF.

This clone has only one observation. The J gene is TRBJ2-7, the V gene TRBV11-3; D gene ambiguous. Deletions cut 8 bases from V and 6 bases from J, with 14 bases between. Germline V CDR1 and CDR2: SGHNT, YENEEA. The CDR3 is 12 residues long. The CDR3 region has the DNA TGTGCCAGCTCCTTCCAGAGAGGCGAGCAGTACTTC. Translated, it gives CASSFQRGEQYF. The variable domain in full, with the rest retrieved from reference TRBV11-3 and TRBJ2-7, is EAGVVQSPRYKIIEKKQPVAFWCNPISGHNTLYWYLQNLGQGPELLIRYENEEAVDDSQLPKDRFSAERLKGVDSTLKIQPAELGDSAVYLCASSFQRGEQYFGPGTRLTVT.

In its sample, this clone was seen a few times. This chain connects TRBV30 to TRBJ2-3; a weak D match, TRBD1 (5 bases). CDR3 length equals 11 residues. The germline CDR1 and CDR2 sequences are GTSNPN and SVGIG (reference sequence). With 3 bases removed from V and 6 bases from J, the gap between germline ends came to 7 bases. CDR3 bases: TGTGCCTGGAGGGGGCTCGATACGCAGTATTTT. Protein: CAWRGLDTQYF.

The V call is TRBV19, the J call TRBJ1-2; 7 bases are shared with TRBD1. Per germline, CDR1 LNHDA and CDR2 SQIVND (reference sequence). V trimming: 4 bases; J trimming: 8 bases; junction bases outside the gene matches: 10. The CDR3 contains 14 residues. The CDR3 is CASSTQGLTRGYTF. Here the CDR3 DNA reads TGTGCCAGTAGTACACAGGGGTTGACGCGCGGCTACACCTTC.

On this clone: The DNA is left out, because the CDR3 cannot be placed on it with certainty; the CDR3 is given as TCRdb lists it. The CDR3 region is CASSSSRSPAFF. The chain carries TRBV27 and TRBJ1-1. Per the germline V gene, CDR1 is MNHEY and CDR2 is SMNVEV (reference sequence). The CDR3 is 12 residues long, ends included.

As DNA, the CDR3 is TGTGCCAGCAGCTTTCAGCCCCCCGGGACAGGGAACACCGGGGAGCTGTTTTTT. It translates to CASSFQPPGTGNTGELFF. The chain uses TRBV7-2 and TRBJ2-2; 8 nucleotides match TRBD1. V lost 3 bases to trimming and J lost 1 base; unmatched junction nucleotides: 10. The length of the CDR3 is 18 residues. Germline V gene lookup returns CDR1 SGHTA and CDR2 FQGNSA.

The chain is built from TRBV27 and TRBJ1-1; TRBD1 might be the D (5 bases). The V and J ends lost 6 bases and 0 bases respectively, with 11 bases between them. The CDR3 consists of 14 residues. Germline loops: CDR1 MNHEY, CDR2 SMNVEV (reference sequence). This CDR3 is CASRTAGMNTEAFF. The CDR3 coding sequence is TGTGCCAGCAGAACGGCAGGGATGAACACTGAAGCTTTCTTT.

The chain couples TRBV25-1 to TRBJ2-3, with 8 bases aligning to TRBD2. V dropped 3 bases and J dropped 14; count of bases not matched to a gene: 7. The CDR3 extends over 12 amino acids. CDR1 and CDR2 from the germline V gene are MGHDK and SYGVNS. For the CDR3, the DNA is TGTGCCAGCAGTGACGACGCGGGGGGACCGTATTTT. Amino acid sequence: CASSDDAGGPYF. Full variable domain (rest looked up from reference TRBV25-1 and TRBJ2-3): EADIYQTPRYLVIGTGKKITLECSQTMGHDKMYWYQQDPGMELHLIHYSYGVNSTEKGDLSSESTVSRIRTEHFPLTLESARPSHTSQYLCASSDDAGGPYFGPGTRLTVL.

The DNA for the CDR3 is TGTGCCAGCAGCCACTATGGACTAGCGGGAGTCGACAATGAGCAGTTCTTC. Encoded protein: CASSHYGLAGVDNEQFF. The gene calls are TRBV5-8 and TRBJ2-1; the match to TRBD2 covers 13 bases. The CDR3 sequence is 17 residues long. Germline V gives CDR1 SGHTS, CDR2 YDEGEE. The ends lost 4 bases at V and 5 bases at J; junction bases unmatched: 9.

The rearrangement uses TRBV29-1 and TRBJ1-1; 8 positions match TRBD1. In germline, CDR1 is SQVTM, CDR2 ANQGSEA. The length of the CDR3 is 12 residues. The CDR3: CSYGTGGTEAFF. The CDR3 nucleotides are TGCAGTTACGGAACAGGGGGAACTGAAGCTTTCTTT.

The chain links TRBV2 to TRBJ2-2; weak D call: TRBD2 (6 bases). Germline V gene lookup returns CDR1 SNHLY and CDR2 FYNNEI. This CDR3 is 15 amino acids long. The V gene lost 3 bases and the J gene lost 4 bases, with 12 bases spanning the gap. CDR3 in amino acids: CASSDTGVGTGELFF. Written as DNA, the CDR3 is TGTGCCAGCAGTGACACGGGGGTAGGCACCGGGGAGCTGTTTTTT.

The V call is TRBV11-2, the J call TRBJ2-1, with 9 bases matching TRBD2. J lost 10 bases, V lost 1 base, and 11 bases had no gene match. The CDR3 extends over 16 amino acids. Germline CDR1 is SGHAT and CDR2 is FQNNGV. In DNA, the CDR3 is TGTGCCAGCAGCTTAGTGGTTCCTAGCGGGATTGAGGAGCAGTTCTTC. Translated, it gives CASSLVVPSGIEEQFF.

The J gene is TRBJ1-1, the V gene TRBV5-4; D gene ambiguous. V was cut by 0 bases and J by 0 bases, with 12 bases left in between. CDR1 is SGHNT and CDR2 is YYREEE in the germline V gene (reference sequence). CDR3 length: 16 amino acids. CDR3 in amino acids: CASSLGPNSLNTEAFF. CDR3 nucleotide sequence: TGTGCCAGCAGCTTGGGGCCGAACAGCCTGAACACTGAAGCTTTCTTT.

The chain uses TRBV28 and TRBJ1-1; a possible D gene is TRBD1 (5 bases). V lost 7 bases to trimming and J lost 3 bases, with 12 bases between them. The CDR3 covers 13 residues. Germline loops: CDR1 MDHEN, CDR2 SYDVKM. CDR3 nucleotide sequence: TGTGCCAGCATTAGCGGGGGTTACACTGAAGCTTTCTTT. The encoded protein is CASISGGYTEAFF.